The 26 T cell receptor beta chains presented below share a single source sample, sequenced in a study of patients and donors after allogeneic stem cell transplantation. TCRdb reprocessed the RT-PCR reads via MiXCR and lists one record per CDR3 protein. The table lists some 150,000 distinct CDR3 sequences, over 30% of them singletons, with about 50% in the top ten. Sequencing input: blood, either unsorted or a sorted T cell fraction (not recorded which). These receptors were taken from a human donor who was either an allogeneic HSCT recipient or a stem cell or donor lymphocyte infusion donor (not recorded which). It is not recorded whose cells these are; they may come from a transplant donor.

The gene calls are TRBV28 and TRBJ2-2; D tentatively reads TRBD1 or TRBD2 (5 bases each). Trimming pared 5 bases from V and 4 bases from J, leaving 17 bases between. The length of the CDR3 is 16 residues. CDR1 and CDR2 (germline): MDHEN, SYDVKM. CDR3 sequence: CASSVPGGVFTGELFF. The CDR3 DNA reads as TGTGCCAGCAGTGTCCCTGGGGGAGTATTCACCGGGGAGCTGTTTTTT.

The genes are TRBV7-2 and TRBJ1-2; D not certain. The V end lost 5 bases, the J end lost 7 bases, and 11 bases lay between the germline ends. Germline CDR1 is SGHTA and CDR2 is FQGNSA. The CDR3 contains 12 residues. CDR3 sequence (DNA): TGTGCCAGCAGCCCTTCAGAAGGTGGCTACACCTTC. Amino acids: CASSPSEGGYTF.

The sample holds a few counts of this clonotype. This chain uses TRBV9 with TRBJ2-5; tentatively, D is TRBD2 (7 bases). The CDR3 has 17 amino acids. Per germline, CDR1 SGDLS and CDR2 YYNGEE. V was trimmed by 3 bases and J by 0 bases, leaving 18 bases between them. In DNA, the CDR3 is TGTGCCAGCAGCGCGAGGGGGGGACTGGGCTACCAAGAGACCCAGTACTTC. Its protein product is CASSARGGLGYQETQYF.

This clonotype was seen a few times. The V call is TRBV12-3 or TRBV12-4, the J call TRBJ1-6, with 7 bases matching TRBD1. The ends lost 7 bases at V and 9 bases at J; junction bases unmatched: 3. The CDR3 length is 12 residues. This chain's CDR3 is CASTRQGSPLHF. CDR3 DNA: TGTGCCAGCACCCGACAGGGTTCACCCCTCCACTTT.

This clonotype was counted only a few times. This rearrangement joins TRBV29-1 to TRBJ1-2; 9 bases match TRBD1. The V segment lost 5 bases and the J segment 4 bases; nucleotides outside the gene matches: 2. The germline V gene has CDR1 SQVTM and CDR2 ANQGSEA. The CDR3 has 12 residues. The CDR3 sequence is CSVTGGTYGYTF. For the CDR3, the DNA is TGCAGCGTTACAGGGGGCACCTATGGCTACACCTTC.

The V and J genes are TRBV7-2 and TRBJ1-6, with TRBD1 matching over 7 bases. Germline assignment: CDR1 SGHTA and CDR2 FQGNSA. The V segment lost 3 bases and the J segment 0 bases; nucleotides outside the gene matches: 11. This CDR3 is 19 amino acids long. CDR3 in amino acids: CASSFHGTAQSSYNSPLHF. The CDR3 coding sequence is TGTGCCAGCAGCTTTCACGGGACAGCCCAGAGCTCCTATAATTCACCCCTCCACTTT.

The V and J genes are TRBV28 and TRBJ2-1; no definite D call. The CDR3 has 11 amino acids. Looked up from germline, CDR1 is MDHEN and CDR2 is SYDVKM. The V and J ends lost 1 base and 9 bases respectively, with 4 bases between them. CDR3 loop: CASSLSVEQFF. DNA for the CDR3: TGTGCCAGCAGTTTATCGGTTGAGCAGTTCTTC. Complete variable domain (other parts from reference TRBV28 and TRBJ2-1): DVKVTQSSRYLVKRTGEKVFLECVQDMDHENMFWYRQDPGLGLRLIYFSYDVKMKEKGDIPEGYSVSREKKERFSLILESASTNQTSMYLCASSLSVEQFFGPGTRLTVL.

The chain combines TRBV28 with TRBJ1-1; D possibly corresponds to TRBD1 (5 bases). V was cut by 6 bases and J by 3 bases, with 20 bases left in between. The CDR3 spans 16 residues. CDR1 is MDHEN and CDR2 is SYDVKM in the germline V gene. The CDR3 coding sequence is TGTGCCAGCAGCGACCTCCCGGGGCCTAGGTACACTGAAGCTTTCTTT. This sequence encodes CASSDLPGPRYTEAFF.

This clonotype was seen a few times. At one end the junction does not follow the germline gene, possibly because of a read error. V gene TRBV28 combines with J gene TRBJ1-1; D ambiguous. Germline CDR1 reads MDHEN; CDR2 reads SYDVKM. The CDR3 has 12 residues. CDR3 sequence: CATAYSVGRLKW. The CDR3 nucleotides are TGTGCCACCGCGTACTCCGTCGGGCGGCTAAAGTGG.

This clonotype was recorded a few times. The DNA for the CDR3 is TGTGCCAGCGGGAGGCTTAATGAAAAACTGTTTTTT. It codes for CASGRLNEKLFF. The genes are TRBV6-5 and TRBJ1-4, with D hard to call. Germline V lookup: CDR1 MNHEY, CDR2 SVGAGI. V was trimmed by 8 bases and J by 4 bases, leaving 8 bases between them. CDR3 size: 12 residues.

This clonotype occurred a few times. CDR3 bases: TGCGCCAGCAGCCAATACGACAGGGCAAGCTCCTACGAGCAGTACTTC. Protein: CASSQYDRASSYEQYF. The chain has TRBV4-3 and TRBJ2-7; 7 nucleotides agree with TRBD1. CDR1 and CDR2 from the germline V gene are LGHNA and YSLEER. V was pared by 2 bases and J by 0 bases, with 7 bases of the junction left unmatched. The CDR3 totals 16 residues.

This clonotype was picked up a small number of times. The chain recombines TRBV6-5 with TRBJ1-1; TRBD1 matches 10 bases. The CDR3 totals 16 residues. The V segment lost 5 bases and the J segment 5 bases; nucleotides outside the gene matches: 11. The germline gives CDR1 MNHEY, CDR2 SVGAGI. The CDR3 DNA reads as TGTGCCAGCAGTAAACGCCCCGGGACAGGGGATACTGAAGCTTTCTTT. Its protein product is CASSKRPGTGDTEAFF.

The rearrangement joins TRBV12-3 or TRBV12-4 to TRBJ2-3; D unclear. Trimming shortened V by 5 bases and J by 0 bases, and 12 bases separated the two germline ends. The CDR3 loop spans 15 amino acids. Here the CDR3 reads CASSKRGTSTDTQYF. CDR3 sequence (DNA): TGTGCCAGCAGTAAGCGAGGAACTAGCACAGATACGCAGTATTTT.

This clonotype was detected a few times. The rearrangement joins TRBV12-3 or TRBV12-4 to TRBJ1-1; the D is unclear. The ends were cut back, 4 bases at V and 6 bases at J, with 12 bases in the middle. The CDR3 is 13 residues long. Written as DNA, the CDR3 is TGTGCCAGCAGTTCCCTATTGCCCCCTGAAGCTTTCTTT. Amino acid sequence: CASSSLLPPEAFF.

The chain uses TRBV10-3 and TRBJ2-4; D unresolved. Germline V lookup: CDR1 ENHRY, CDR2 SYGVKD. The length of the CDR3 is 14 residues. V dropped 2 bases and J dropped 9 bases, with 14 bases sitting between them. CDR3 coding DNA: TGTGCCATCAGTGAGAAAGTGGAGTCCGGCATTCAGTACTTC. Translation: CAISEKVESGIQYF.

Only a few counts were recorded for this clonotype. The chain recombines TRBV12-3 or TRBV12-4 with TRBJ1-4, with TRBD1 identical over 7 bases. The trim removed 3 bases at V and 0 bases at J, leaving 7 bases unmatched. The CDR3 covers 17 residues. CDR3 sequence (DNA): TGTGCCAGCAGTTTCGACAGGGAAGACGCAACTAATGAAAAACTGTTTTTT. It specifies CASSFDREDATNEKLFF.

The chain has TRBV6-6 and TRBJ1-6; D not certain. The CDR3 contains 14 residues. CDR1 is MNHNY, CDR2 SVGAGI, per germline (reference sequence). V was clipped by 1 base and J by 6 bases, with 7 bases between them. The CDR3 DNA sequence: TGTGCCAGCAGTTACTTGGTTTTTAATTCACCCCTCCACTTT. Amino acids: CASSYLVFNSPLHF.

The CDR3 sequence: CASSLGQVEINYGYTF. The CDR3 nucleotides read TGTGCCAGCAGCTTAGGGCAGGTAGAAATTAACTATGGCTACACCTTC. The chain combines TRBV11-2 with TRBJ1-2; the D is unclear. The CDR3 runs 16 residues. Deletions cut 1 base from V and 1 base from J, with 13 bases between. Per the germline V gene, CDR1 is SGHAT and CDR2 is FQNNGV.

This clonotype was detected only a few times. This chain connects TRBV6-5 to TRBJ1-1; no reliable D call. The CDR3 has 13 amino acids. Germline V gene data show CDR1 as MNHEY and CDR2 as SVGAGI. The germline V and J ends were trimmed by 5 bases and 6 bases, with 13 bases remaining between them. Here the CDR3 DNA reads TGTGCCAGCAGTAACGGAGAGACTTCTGAAGCTTTCTTT. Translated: CASSNGETSEAFF.

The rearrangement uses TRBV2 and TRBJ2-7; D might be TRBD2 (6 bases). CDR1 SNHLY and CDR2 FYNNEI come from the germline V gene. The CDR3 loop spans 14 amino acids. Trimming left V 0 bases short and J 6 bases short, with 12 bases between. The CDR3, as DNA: TGTGCCAGCAGTGAAGCGAGGGGAGCGGGCGAGCAGTACTTC. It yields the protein CASSEARGAGEQYF.

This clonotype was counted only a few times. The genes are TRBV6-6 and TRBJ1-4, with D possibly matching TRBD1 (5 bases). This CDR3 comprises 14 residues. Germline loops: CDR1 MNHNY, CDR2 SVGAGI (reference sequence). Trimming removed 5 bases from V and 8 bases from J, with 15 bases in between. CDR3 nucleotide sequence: TGTGCCAGCAGTCCCAAGGGCAGGGAGGAAAAACTGTTTTTT. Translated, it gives CASSPKGREEKLFF.

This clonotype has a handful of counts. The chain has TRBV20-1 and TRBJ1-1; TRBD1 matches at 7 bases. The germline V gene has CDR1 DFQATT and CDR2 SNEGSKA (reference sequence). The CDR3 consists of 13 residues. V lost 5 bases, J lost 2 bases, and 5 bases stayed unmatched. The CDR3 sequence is CSAVTGNNTEAFF. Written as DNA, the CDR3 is TGCAGTGCTGTGACAGGGAATAACACTGAAGCTTTCTTT.

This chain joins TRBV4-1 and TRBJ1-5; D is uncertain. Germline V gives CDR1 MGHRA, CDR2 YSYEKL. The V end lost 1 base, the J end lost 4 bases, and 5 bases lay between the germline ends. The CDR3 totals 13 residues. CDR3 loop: CASSQALNQPQHF. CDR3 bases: TGCGCCAGCAGCCAAGCTCTAAATCAGCCCCAGCATTTT.

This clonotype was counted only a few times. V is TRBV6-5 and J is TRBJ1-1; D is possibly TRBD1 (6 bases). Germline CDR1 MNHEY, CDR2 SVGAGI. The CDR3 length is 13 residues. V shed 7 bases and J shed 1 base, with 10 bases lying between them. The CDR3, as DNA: TGTGCCAGCAACGGGGGCACGAACACTGAAGCTTTCTTT. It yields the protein CASNGGTNTEAFF.

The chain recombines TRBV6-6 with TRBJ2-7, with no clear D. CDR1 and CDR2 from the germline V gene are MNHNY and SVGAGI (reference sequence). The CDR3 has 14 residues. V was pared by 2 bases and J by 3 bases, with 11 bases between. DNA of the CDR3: TGTGCCAGCAGTTACGGGTTCGAGAACTACGAGCAGTACTTC. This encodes CASSYGFENYEQYF.

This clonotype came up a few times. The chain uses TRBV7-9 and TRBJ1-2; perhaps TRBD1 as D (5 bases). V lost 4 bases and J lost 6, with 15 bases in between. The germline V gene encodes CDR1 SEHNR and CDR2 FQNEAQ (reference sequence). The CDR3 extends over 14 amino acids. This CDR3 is CASSYPGRGDGYTF. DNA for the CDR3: TGTGCCAGCAGCTACCCGGGCAGAGGGGATGGCTACACCTTC.